This TCR beta chain comes out of a study of radiation and T cells in renal cell carcinoma. This clone showed up just once. Looked up from germline, CDR1 is SGHKS and CDR2 is YYEKEE (reference sequence). V was shortened by 0 bases and J by 7 bases, with 14 bases between the two germline ends. This CDR3 spans 15 amino acids. TCRdb's copy holds only in-frame clones and misses some; the assay was immunoSEQ multiplex PCR. The table records some 120,000 clones, approximately 90% of them present only once. Time point specified: blood 2 weeks post-SBRT. The treatment denotes: 15 Gy SBRT to primary tumor, nephrectomy 4 weeks later.

The clonotype originates from a woman aged 70-85 years with renal cell carcinoma. Source: blood, taken from a patient whose treatment included radiotherapy and nephrectomy. The chain recombines TRBV5-5 with TRBJ2-1, with D perhaps TRBD1 (5 bases). CDR3 loop: CASSLGPRQINEQFF. Written as DNA, the CDR3 is TGTGCCAGCAGCTTGGGTCCTAGACAGATTAATGAGCAGTTCTTC.